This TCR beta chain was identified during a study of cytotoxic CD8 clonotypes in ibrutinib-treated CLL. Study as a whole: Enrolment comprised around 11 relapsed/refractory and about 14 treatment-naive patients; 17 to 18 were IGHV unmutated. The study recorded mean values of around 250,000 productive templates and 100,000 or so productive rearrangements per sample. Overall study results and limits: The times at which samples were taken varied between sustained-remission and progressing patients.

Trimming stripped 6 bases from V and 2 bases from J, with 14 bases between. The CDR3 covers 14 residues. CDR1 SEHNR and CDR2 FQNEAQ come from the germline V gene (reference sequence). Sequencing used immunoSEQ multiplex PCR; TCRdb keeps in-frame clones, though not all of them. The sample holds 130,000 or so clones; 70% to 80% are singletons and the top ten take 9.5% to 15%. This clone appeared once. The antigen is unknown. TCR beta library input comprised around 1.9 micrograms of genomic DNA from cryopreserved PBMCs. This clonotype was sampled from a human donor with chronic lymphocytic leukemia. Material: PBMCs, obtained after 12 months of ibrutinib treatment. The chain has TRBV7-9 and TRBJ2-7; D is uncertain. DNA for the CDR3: TGTGCCAGCAGTCTCGGCTATATACCCTACGAGCAGTACTTC. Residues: CASSLGYIPYEQYF.